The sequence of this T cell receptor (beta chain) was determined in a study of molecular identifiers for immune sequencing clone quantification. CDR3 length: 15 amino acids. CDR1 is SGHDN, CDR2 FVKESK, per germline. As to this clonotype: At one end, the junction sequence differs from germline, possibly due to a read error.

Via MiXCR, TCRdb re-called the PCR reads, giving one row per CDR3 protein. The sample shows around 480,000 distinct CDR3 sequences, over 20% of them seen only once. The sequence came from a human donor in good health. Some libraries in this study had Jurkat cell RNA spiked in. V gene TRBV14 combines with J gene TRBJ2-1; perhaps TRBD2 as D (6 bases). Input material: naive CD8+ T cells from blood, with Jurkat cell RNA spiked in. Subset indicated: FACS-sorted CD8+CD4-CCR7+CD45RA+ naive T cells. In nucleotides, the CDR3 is TGTGCCAGCAGCCCCGGGGAGGCGGGGTACAGTGAGCAGTTCTTC. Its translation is CASSPGEAGYSEQFF.